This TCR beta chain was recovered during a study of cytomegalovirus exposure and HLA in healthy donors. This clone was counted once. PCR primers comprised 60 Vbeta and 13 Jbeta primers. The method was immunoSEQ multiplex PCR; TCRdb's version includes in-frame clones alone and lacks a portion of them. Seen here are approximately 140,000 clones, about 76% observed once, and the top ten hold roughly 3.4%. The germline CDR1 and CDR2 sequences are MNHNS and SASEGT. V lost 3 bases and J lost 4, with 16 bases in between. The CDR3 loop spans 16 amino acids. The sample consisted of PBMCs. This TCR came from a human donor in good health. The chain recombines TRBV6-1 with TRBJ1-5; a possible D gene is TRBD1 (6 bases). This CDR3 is CASSEVTGGRNQPQHF. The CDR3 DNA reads TGTGCCAGCAGTGAGGTAACCGGGGGGCGGAATCAGCCCCAGCATTTT.